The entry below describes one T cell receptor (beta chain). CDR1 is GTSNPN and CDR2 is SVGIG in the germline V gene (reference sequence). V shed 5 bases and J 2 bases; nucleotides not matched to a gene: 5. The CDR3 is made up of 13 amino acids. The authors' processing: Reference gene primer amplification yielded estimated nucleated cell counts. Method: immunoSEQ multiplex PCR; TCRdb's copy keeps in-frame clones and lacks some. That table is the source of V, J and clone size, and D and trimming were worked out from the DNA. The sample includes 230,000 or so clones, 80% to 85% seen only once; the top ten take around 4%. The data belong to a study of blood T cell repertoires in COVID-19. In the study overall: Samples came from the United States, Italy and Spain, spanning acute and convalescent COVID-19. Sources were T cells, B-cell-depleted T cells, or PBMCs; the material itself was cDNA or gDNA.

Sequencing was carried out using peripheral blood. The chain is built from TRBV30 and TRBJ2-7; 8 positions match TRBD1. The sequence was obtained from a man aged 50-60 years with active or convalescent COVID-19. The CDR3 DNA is TGTGCCTGGCTCGGGACAGGAACCTACGAGCAGTACTTC. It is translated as CAWLGTGTYEQYF. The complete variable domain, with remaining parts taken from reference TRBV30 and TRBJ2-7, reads SQTIHQWPATLVQPVGSPLSLECTVEGTSNPNLYWYRQAAGRGLQLLFYSVGIGQISSEVPQNLSASRPQDRQFILSSKKLLLSDSGFYLCAWLGTGTYEQYFGPGTRLTVT.